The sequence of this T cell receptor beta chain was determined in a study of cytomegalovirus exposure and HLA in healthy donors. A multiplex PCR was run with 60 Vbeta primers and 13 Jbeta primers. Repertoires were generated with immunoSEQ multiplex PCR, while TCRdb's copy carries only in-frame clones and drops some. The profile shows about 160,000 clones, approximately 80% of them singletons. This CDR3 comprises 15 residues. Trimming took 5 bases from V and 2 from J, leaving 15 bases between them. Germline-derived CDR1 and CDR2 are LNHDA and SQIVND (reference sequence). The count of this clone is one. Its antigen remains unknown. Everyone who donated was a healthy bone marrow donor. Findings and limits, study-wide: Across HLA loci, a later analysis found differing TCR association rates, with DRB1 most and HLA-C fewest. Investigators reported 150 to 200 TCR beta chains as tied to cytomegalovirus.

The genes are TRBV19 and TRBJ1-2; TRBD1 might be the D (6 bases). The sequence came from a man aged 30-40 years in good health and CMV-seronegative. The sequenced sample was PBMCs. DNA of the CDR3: TGTGCCAGTAGTCTTACAGGGATCACGAACTATGGCTACACCTTC. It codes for CASSLTGITNYGYTF.